Following are 10 T cell receptor beta chains from one sample sequenced in a study of blood T cell repertoires in COVID-19. TCRdb's copy holds only in-frame clones and misses some; the assay was immunoSEQ multiplex PCR. The table has about 70,000 clones, around nine tenths seen once. What was sequenced was peripheral blood. The receptor source for this set is a human donor in a cohort sampled during active COVID-19.

This chain joins TRBV5-6 and TRBJ2-7, with TRBD2 identical over 8 bases. Trimming removed 2 bases from V and 5 bases from J; junction bases left unmatched: 9. This CDR3 contains 15 residues. In germline, CDR1 is SGHDT, CDR2 YYEEEE. CDR3 residues: CASSLAGAGVNEQYF. Written as DNA, the CDR3 is TGTGCCAGCAGCTTAGCGGGGGCCGGGGTGAACGAGCAGTACTTC.

This rearrangement joins TRBV5-4 to TRBJ2-7; 7 bases are a match to TRBD1. CDR3 length: 14 residues. J was trimmed by 5 bases and V by 5 bases; bases with no gene match: 10. CDR1 and CDR2 from the germline V gene are SGHNT and YYREEE (reference sequence). CDR3 bases: TGTGCCAGCAGACCGACAGGGACCGGCGACGAGCAGTACTTC. Protein sequence: CASRPTGTGDEQYF.

This chain connects TRBV7-2 to TRBJ1-1, with 8 bases fitting TRBD1. CDR1 is SGHTA and CDR2 is FQGNSA in the germline V gene. Trimming removed 3 bases from V and 4 bases from J; junction bases left unmatched: 4. The CDR3 contains 14 residues. Written as DNA, the CDR3 is TGTGCCAGCAGCTTCAGGGGGCTGATCACTGAAGCTTTCTTT. Protein sequence: CASSFRGLITEAFF.

The chain uses TRBV28 and TRBJ1-1, with TRBD1 matching 8 bases. The length of the CDR3 is 13 residues. The germline V gene has CDR1 MDHEN and CDR2 SYDVKM. Germline trimming cut 7 bases from V and 11 bases from J; bases unmatched to any gene: 12. The CDR3 here is CASTSGQGGRAFF. CDR3 in DNA: TGTGCCAGCACCTCTGGACAGGGTGGTCGGGCTTTCTTT.

CDR3 nucleotides: TGTGCCAGCAGGACTACTTGGAACACCGGGGAGCTGTTTTTT. Translation: CASRTTWNTGELFF. The chain joins TRBV3-1 (or the pseudogene TRBV3-2) to TRBJ2-2, with D perhaps TRBD2 (5 bases). CDR3 length: 14 amino acids. V was pared by 6 bases and J by 1 base, with 9 bases between. In germline, CDR1 is LGHDT, CDR2 YNNKEL (reference sequence).

The genes are TRBV10-3 and TRBJ1-2; 9 bases fit TRBD1. CDR1 is ENHRY and CDR2 is SYGVKD in the germline V gene. The length of the CDR3 is 15 residues. After removal of 3 bases from V and 4 bases from J, the junction contained 6 bases not matched to a gene. The CDR3 sequence: CAISDSGTGFYGYTF. The CDR3 nucleotides read TGTGCCATCAGTGACTCCGGGACAGGGTTCTATGGCTACACCTTC.

This chain links TRBV18 with TRBJ2-1, with D perhaps TRBD1 (5 bases). This CDR3 has 12 amino acids. Germline values: CDR1 KGHSH, CDR2 LQKENI. Between the trimmed V and J ends, which lost 3 bases and 10 bases, there was a span of 10 bases. The CDR3 loop reads CASSPGQSEQFF. CDR3 coding DNA: TGTGCCAGCTCACCGGGGCAGAGCGAGCAGTTCTTC.

This rearrangement joins TRBV2 to TRBJ2-7; TRBD1 matches at 9 bases. Germline V gives CDR1 SNHLY, CDR2 FYNNEI. The ends lost 5 bases at V and 7 bases at J; junction bases unmatched: 12. The CDR3 is 15 amino acids. The CDR3 DNA sequence: TGTGCCAGCAGTCCCCCCGGGACAGGGTTGAATGAGCAGTACTTC. Translation gives CASSPPGTGLNEQYF. The full variable domain, with the rest looked up from reference TRBV2 and TRBJ2-7, is EPEVTQTPSHQVTQMGQEVILRCVPISNHLYFYWYRQILGQKVEFLVSFYNNEISEKSEIFDDQFSVERPDGSNFTLKIRSTKLEDSAMYFCASSPPGTGLNEQYFGPGTRLTVT.

The chain recombines TRBV5-1 with TRBJ2-3; no reliable D call. Germline lookup yields CDR1 SGHRS and CDR2 YFSETQ. Trimming took off 4 bases at V and 1 base at J, with 10 bases between the two ends. The CDR3 spans 14 residues. DNA for the CDR3: TGCGCCAGCAGCGAGTCGGTGGGCACAGATACGCAGTATTTT. It encodes CASSESVGTDTQYF.

The chain joins TRBV6-2 or TRBV6-3 to TRBJ1-2; D is possibly TRBD1 (5 bases). Germline CDR1 MNHEY, CDR2 SVGEGT. Trimming left V 2 bases short and J 8 bases short, with 18 bases between. CDR3 length: 15 residues. CDR3 in amino acids: CASSYGLDNGIGYTF. CDR3 sequence (DNA): TGTGCCAGCAGTTACGGGTTGGACAATGGCATCGGCTACACCTTC.